Presented here are 10 T cell receptor beta chains from one specimen sequenced in a study of blood T cell repertoires in COVID-19. The method was immunoSEQ multiplex PCR; TCRdb's version includes in-frame clones alone and lacks a portion of them. The data hold about 480,000 clones, with roughly nine tenths observed a single time. The sequenced sample was peripheral blood. The receptors come from a man aged 18-30 years with COVID-19, enrolled during active disease.

The gene calls are TRBV27 and TRBJ1-5, with 7 bases aligning to TRBD1. The germline gives CDR1 MNHEY, CDR2 SMNVEV (reference sequence). CDR3 size: 14 residues. J lost 6 bases, V lost 8 bases, and 10 bases had no gene match. The DNA of the CDR3 is TGTGCCAGCGGCTTTCAGGGGGTCGGTCAGCCCCAGCATTTT. Protein product: CASGFQGVGQPQHF.

The chain links TRBV5-4 to TRBJ2-3, with D possibly TRBD2 on 6 matching bases. The germline CDR1 and CDR2 sequences are SGHNT and YYREEE (reference sequence). The V end lost 4 bases, the J end lost 6 bases, and 18 bases lay between the germline ends. The CDR3 runs 15 residues. In DNA form, the CDR3 reads TGTGCCAGCAGCCCTACACCGGAGGGAGCCGATACGCAGTATTTT. As protein: CASSPTPEGADTQYF.

The DNA of the CDR3 is TGTGCCAGCTTACCTAGCGGGAGTTCAGATACGCAGTATTTT. Translating gives CASLPSGSSDTQYF. The chain is built from TRBV7-8 and TRBJ2-3; 10 bases match TRBD2. The V gene end was trimmed by 8 bases and the J gene end by 4 bases; junction bases not matched to a gene: 6. The CDR3 is 14 residues long. Germline assignment: CDR1 SGHVS and CDR2 FQNEAQ.

This rearrangement joins TRBV15 to TRBJ2-4, with D possibly matching TRBD1 (6 bases). V dropped 2 bases and J dropped 1 base, with 24 bases sitting between them. The CDR3 is 20 residues long. Per the germline V gene, CDR1 is LNHNV and CDR2 is YYDKDF (reference sequence). Here the CDR3 reads CATSRLATGGTRTAKNIQYF. DNA for the CDR3: TGTGCCACCAGCAGACTGGCGACAGGAGGCACCCGCACGGCCAAAAACATTCAGTACTTC.

This CDR3 reads CASRVEGARGEQFF. Here the CDR3 DNA reads TGTGCCAGCAGGGTGGAGGGGGCTAGGGGCGAGCAGTTCTTC. V usage is TRBV2 and J usage is TRBJ2-1; perhaps TRBD1 as D (7 bases). V lost 6 bases, J lost 10 bases, and 19 bases lay in between. Germline assignment: CDR1 SNHLY and CDR2 FYNNEI. The length of the CDR3 is 14 residues.

CDR3 bases: TGCGCCAGCAGCCAAGAGTACCCTAGCGGGAACACCGGGGAGCTGTTTTTT. This sequence encodes CASSQEYPSGNTGELFF. The chain combines TRBV4-1 with TRBJ2-2; TRBD2 aligns across 7 bases. Germline CDR1 is MGHRA and CDR2 is YSYEKL. J was trimmed by 1 base and V by 0 bases; bases with no gene match: 5. This CDR3 has 17 residues.

J is TRBJ1-5 and V is TRBV12-3 or TRBV12-4; maybe TRBD1 (6 bases). This CDR3 contains 13 residues. Trimming took off 4 bases at V and 3 bases at J, with 7 bases between the two ends. The CDR3 spells CASSSGDNQPQHF. CDR3 sequence (DNA): TGTGCCAGCAGTTCAGGGGACAATCAGCCCCAGCATTTT.

This sequence joins TRBV7-9 and TRBJ2-1; possibly TRBD2 for D (6 bases). Germline CDR1 is SEHNR and CDR2 is FQNEAQ (reference sequence). The germline V and J ends were trimmed by 6 bases and 3 bases, with 21 bases remaining between them. This CDR3 spans 17 amino acids. The CDR3 sequence is CASSSLGLLARYNEQFF. In nucleotides, the CDR3 is TGTGCCAGCAGTTCCCTCGGCCTACTAGCCCGCTACAATGAGCAGTTCTTC.

The chain recombines TRBV5-1 with TRBJ1-1; D is perhaps TRBD1 (5 bases). The V end was cut by 4 bases, the J end by 3 bases, with 13 bases between. Germline loops: CDR1 SGHRS, CDR2 YFSETQ. The CDR3 length is 14 residues. The CDR3 DNA reads TGCGCCAGCAGCGACGTAAGGGGTGACACTGAAGCTTTCTTT. Translation gives CASSDVRGDTEAFF.

The chain joins TRBV7-8 to TRBJ2-7; TRBD2 matches 12 bases. In germline, CDR1 is SGHVS, CDR2 FQNEAQ. The CDR3 sequence is 17 residues long. With V trimmed by 8 bases and J by 0 bases, 11 bases remained unmatched. CDR3 DNA sequence: TGTGCCAGCTCCCGGACTAGCGGGGCTTCCACCTCCTACGAGCAGTACTTC. Translation gives CASSRTSGASTSYEQYF.